This TCR beta chain was obtained from a study of technical replicates of blood from four donors. With V trimmed by 6 bases and J by 7 bases, 11 bases remained unmatched. This CDR3 is built from 15 residues. Looked up from germline, CDR1 is MDHEN and CDR2 is SYDVKM. Only in-frame clones appear in the TCRdb table, and some are missing; sequencing was by immunoSEQ multiplex PCR. The table shows about 82,000 clones, with around 94% occurring only once. This chain links TRBV28 with TRBJ2-1; 8 nucleotides agree with TRBD2. The sequenced sample was T cells isolated from PBMCs. The source is a human donor in good health. The CDR3 DNA reads as TGTGCCAGCAGATCAGGACTAGCCCCTTCTAATGAGCAGTTCTTC. Its translation is CASRSGLAPSNEQFF. The whole variable domain, filled in from reference TRBV28 and TRBJ2-1, reads DVKVTQSSRYLVKRTGEKVFLECVQDMDHENMFWYRQDPGLGLRLIYFSYDVKMKEKGDIPEGYSVSREKKERFSLILESASTNQTSMYLCASRSGLAPSNEQFFGPGTRLTVL.